These T cell receptor beta chains were read from a single sample in a study of identifying expanded T cells in peripheral blood. The repertoire was sequenced with immunoSEQ multiplex PCR; TCRdb's copy has only in-frame clones and lacks some. The repertoire includes about 85,000 clones, more than 75% of them detected once, and 15% to 20% sits in the top ten. The sample consisted of blood. These receptor sequences come from a person between 18 and 70 years old in good health. Each CDR3 is given without its conserved first and last residue.

V gene: TRBV5-6; CDR3 protein: ASSPLGQGKNEQF
V gene: TRBV28; CDR3 protein: ASSLQGQGFVGNQPQH
V gene: TRBV15; CDR3 protein: ATSTQGPGANVLT
V gene: TRBV18; CDR3 protein: ASSLDRRPLISYEQY
V gene: TRBV2; CDR3 protein: ASGAESTDTQY
V gene: TRBV10-3; CDR3 protein: AISARDEHGYT
V gene: TRBV12-5; CDR3 protein: ASGLFARRGLDGELF
V gene: TRBV2; CDR3 protein: ASTYSAVSEKLF
V gene: TRBV4-1; CDR3 protein: ASSRGGGAPYEQY
V gene: TRBV19; CDR3 protein: ASSWAPDPRDTEAF
V gene: TRBV4-3; CDR3 protein: ASSQEGRGAANTGELF
V gene: TRBV7-6; CDR3 protein: ASSPKGGGPRRHSPLH
V gene: TRBV6-6; CDR3 protein: ASSYEGQGDTGELF
V gene: TRBV7-2; CDR3 protein: ASSSTVNYGYT
V gene: TRBV7-6; CDR3 protein: ASSPDLWGGETQY
V gene: TRBV25-1; CDR3 protein: ASSDQGWNSPLH
V gene: TRBV4-2; CDR3 protein: ASSQEVLAGNTGELF
V gene: TRBV19; CDR3 protein: ASSIEFIGVGYEQY
V gene: TRBV29-1; CDR3 protein: SVDRDSEAF
V gene: TRBV10-3; CDR3 protein: AISDPDRAGGTGELF